This T cell receptor (beta chain) was recorded in a study of shared clonotypes between healthy human individuals. Note on this clone: Germline and junction disagree at one end, which may indicate a read error.

Assay: immunoSEQ multiplex PCR; the TCRdb copy retains only in-frame clones and omits some. Here the sample spans approximately 2,300,000 clones, around 90% being singletons. Germline loops: CDR1 KGHSH, CDR2 LQKENI. CDR3 size: 14 residues. The material sequenced was naive CD4+ T cells from PBMCs. Subset in this sample: CD45RA+ positively selected. The sequence was obtained from a young man in good health. Some clones in this sample may be carry-over from other donors' samples. The rearrangement joins TRBV18 to TRBJ1-3, with 11 bases matching TRBD1. The CDR3 spells CASSTSGTGGAPFF. The CDR3 nucleotides read TGTGCCAGCTCAACATCCGGGACAGGGGGAGCACCCTTCTTT. Full variable domain (outside the CDR3, taken from reference TRBV18 and TRBJ1-3): NAGVMQNPRHLVRRRGQEARLRCSPMKGHSHVYWYRQLPEEGLKFMVYLQKENIIDESGMPKERFSAEFPKEGPSILRIQQVVRGDSAAYFCASSTSGTGGAPFFGEGSWLTVV.